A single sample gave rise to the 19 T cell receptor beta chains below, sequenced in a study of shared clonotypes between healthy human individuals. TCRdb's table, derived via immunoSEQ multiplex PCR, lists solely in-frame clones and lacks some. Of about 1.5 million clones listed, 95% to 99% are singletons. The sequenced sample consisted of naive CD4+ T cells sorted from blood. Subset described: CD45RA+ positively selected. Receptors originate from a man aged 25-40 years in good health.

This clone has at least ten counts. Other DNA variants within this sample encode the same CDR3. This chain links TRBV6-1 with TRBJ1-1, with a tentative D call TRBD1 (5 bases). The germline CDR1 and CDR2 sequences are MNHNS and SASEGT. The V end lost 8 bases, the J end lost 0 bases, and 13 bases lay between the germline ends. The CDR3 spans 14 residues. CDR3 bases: TGTGCCAGCGTGAAGACAGAGGTGAACACTGAAGCTTTCTTT. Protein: CASVKTEVNTEAFF.

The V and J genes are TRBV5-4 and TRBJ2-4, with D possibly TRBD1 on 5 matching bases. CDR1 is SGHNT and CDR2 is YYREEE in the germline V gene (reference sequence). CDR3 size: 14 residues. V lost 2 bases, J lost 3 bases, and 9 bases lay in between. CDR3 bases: TGTGCCAGCAGCTTACAGGCCCACAAAAACATTCAGTACTTC. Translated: CASSLQAHKNIQYF.

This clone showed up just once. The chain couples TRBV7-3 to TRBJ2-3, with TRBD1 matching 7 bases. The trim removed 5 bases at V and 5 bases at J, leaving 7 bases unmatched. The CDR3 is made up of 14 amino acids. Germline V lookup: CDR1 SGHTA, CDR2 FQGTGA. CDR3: CASSPRQGVDTQYF. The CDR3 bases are TGTGCCAGCAGCCCGAGACAGGGAGTAGATACGCAGTATTTT.

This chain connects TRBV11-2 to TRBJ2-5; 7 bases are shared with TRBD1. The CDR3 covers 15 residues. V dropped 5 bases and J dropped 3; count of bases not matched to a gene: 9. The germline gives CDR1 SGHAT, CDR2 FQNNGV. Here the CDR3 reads CASSLSLTGEETQYF. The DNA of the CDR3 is TGTGCCAGCAGCCTTAGCCTTACAGGGGAAGAGACCCAGTACTTC. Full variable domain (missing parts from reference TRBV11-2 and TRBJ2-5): EAGVAQSPRYKIIEKRQSVAFWCNPISGHATLYWYQQILGQGPKLLIQFQNNGVVDDSQLPKDRFSAERLKGVDSTLKIQPAKLEDSAVYLCASSLSLTGEETQYFGPGTRLLVL.

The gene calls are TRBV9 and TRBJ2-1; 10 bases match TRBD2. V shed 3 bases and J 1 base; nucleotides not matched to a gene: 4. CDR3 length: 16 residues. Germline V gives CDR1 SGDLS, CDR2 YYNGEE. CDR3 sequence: CASSDTSGVSYNEQFF. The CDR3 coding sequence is TGTGCCAGCAGCGACACTAGCGGGGTGTCCTACAATGAGCAGTTCTTC. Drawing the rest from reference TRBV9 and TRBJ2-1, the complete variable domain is DSGVTQTPKHLITATGQRVTLRCSPRSGDLSVYWYQQSLDQGLQFLIQYYNGEERAKGNILERFSAQQFPDLHSELNLSSLELGDSALYFCASSDTSGVSYNEQFFGPGTRLTVL.

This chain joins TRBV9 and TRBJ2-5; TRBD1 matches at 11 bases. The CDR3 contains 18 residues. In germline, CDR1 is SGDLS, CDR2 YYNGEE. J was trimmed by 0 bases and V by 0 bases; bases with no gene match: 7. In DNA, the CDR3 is TGTGCCAGCAGCGTAGGGACAGGGGGCTTGGGGTACCAAGAGACCCAGTACTTC. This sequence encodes CASSVGTGGLGYQETQYF.

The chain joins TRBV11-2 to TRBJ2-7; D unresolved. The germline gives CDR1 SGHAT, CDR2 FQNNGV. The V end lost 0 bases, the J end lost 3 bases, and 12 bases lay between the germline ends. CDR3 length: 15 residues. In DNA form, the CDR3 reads TGTGCCAGCAGCTTAGACCCCAGGCCCCTCTACGAGCAGTACTTC. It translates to CASSLDPRPLYEQYF.

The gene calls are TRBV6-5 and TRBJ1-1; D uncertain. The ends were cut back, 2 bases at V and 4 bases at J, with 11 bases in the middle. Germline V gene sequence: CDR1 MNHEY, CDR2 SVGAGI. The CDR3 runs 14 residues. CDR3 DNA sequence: TGTGCCAGCAGTTACCTTGTTGCGGGCACTGAAGCTTTCTTT. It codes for CASSYLVAGTEAFF.

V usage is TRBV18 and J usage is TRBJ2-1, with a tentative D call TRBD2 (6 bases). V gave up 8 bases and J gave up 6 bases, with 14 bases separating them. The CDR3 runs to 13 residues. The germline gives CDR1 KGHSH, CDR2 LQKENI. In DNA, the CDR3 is TGTGCCAGCCACGGAGGGAACGTCAATGAGCAGTTCTTC. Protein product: CASHGGNVNEQFF. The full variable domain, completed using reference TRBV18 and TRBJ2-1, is NAGVMQNPRHLVRRRGQEARLRCSPMKGHSHVYWYRQLPEEGLKFMVYLQKENIIDESGMPKERFSAEFPKEGPSILRIQQVVRGDSAAYFCASHGGNVNEQFFGPGTRLTVL.

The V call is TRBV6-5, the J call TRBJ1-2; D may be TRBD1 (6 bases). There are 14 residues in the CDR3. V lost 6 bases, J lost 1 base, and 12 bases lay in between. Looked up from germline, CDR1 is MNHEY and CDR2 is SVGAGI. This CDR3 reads CASSRTEDNYGYTF. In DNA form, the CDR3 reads TGTGCCAGCAGCCGGACAGAAGATAACTATGGCTACACCTTC.

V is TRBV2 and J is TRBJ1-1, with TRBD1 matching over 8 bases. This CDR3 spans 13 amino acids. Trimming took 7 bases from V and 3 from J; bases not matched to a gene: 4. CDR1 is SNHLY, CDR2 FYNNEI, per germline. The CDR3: CASTQDRDTEAFF. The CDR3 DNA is TGTGCCAGCACCCAGGACAGGGACACTGAAGCTTTCTTT.

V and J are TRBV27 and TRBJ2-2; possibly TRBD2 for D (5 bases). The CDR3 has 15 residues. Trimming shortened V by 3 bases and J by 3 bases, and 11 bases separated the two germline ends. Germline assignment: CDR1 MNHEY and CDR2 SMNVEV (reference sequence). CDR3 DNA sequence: TGTGCCAGCAGTTTGGTGCTCGGGGACACCGGGGAGCTGTTTTTT. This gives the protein CASSLVLGDTGELFF.

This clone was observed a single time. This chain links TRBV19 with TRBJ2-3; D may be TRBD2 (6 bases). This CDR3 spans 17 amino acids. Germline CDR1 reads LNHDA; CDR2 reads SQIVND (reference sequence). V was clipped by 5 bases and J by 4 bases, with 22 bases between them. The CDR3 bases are TGTGCCAGTAGTCCCATCGGGGGTGGGAGCATCCCAGATACGCAGTATTTT. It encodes CASSPIGGGSIPDTQYF.

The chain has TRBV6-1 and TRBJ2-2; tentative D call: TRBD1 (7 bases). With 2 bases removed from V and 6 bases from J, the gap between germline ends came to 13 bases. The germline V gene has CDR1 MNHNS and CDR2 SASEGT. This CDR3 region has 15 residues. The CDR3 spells CASSEIRGTAGELFF. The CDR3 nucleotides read TGTGCCAGCAGTGAAATTCGGGGGACAGCCGGGGAGCTGTTTTTT.

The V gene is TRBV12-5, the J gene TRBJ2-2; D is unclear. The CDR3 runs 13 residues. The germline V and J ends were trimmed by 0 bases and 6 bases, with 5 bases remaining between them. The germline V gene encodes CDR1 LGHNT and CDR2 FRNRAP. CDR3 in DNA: TGTGCTAGTGGTTTGGTACCCCCCGGGGAGCTGTTTTTT. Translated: CASGLVPPGELFF.

CDR3 amino acids: CASSPGLPSYEQYF. The DNA of the CDR3 is TGTGCCAGCTCACCGGGACTCCCTTCCTACGAGCAGTACTTC. This chain links TRBV18 with TRBJ2-7; perhaps TRBD2 as D (6 bases). The CDR3 covers 14 residues. Trimming removed 3 bases from V and 1 base from J, with 10 bases in between. CDR1 and CDR2 (germline): KGHSH, LQKENI.

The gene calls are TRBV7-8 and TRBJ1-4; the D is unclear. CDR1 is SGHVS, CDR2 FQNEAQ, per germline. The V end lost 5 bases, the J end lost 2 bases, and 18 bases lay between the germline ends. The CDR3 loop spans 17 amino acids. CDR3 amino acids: CASSPAAAMFTNEKLFF. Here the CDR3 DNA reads TGTGCCAGCAGCCCGGCGGCGGCGATGTTCACTAATGAAAAACTGTTTTTT.

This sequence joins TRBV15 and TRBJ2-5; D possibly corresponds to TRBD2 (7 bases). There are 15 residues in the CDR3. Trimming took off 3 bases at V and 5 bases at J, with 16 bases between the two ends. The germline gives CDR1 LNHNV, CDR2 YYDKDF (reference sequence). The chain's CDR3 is CATSSPGGPLETQYF. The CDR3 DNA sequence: TGTGCCACCAGCAGCCCCGGGGGGCCTTTGGAGACCCAGTACTTC.

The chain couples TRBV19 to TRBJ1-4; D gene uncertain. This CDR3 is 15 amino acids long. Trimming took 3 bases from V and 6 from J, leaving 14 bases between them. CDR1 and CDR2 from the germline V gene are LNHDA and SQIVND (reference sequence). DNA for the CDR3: TGTGCCAGTAGTATCCCCATAGGGCTGGATGAAAAACTGTTTTTT. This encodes CASSIPIGLDEKLFF. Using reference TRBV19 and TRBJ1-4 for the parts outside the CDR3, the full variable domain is DGGITQSPKYLFRKEGQNVTLSCEQNLNHDAMYWYRQDPGQGLRLIYYSQIVNDFQKGDIAEGYSVSREKKESFPLTVTSAQKNPTAFYLCASSIPIGLDEKLFFGSGTQLSVL.